This T cell receptor beta chain was found in a study of T cell responses to AZD1222 COVID-19 vaccine. The germline V gene encodes CDR1 WSHSY and CDR2 SAAADI. V was clipped by 8 bases and J by 4 bases; unmatched bases: 1. The CDR3 has 13 residues. The data were produced by immunoSEQ multiplex PCR, yet TCRdb's version contains in-frame clones alone and is incomplete. Altogether under 70,000 clones are present, 80% to 90% being singletons, with the ten largest covering roughly 14%. This TCR was recovered from an adult who received the AZD1222 COVID-19 vaccine. The rearrangement joins TRBV10-2 to TRBJ2-3; TRBD2 matches 12 bases. Source: peripheral blood, taken 28 days after the second AZD1222 dose. Written as DNA, the CDR3 is TGCGCCAGCCGACTAGCGGGAGCAGATACGCAGTATTTT. It translates to CASRLAGADTQYF.